Described below is a single T cell receptor (beta chain) sequence and its context. Libraries were prepared by immunoSEQ multiplex PCR; TCRdb keeps only in-frame clonotypes and omits some of them. The sample has fewer than 120,000 clones; roughly 90% are singletons. The germline V gene has CDR1 MDHEN and CDR2 SYDVKM. This CDR3 has 13 amino acids. Unmatched junction bases numbered 10, after V lost 6 bases and J lost 11 bases. This sample was included in a study of cytomegalovirus exposure and HLA in healthy donors. The specimen sequenced was PBMCs. The TCR sequence derives from a woman in her late teens or twenties in good health and CMV-seronegative. This rearrangement joins TRBV28 to TRBJ2-7; TRBD1 matches at 10 bases. The CDR3 DNA reads as TGTGCCAGCAGCCGGGACAGGGGCGGGTCGGAGTACTTC. Translating it yields CASSRDRGGSEYF.